This T cell receptor (beta chain) was observed in a study of metastatic and nonmetastatic thyroid tumors. Each patient came to thyroid surgery without any prior treatment (of any kind). In the original workflow: The study took CDR3 differences across clinicopathological groups and made a distant-metastasis classifier for papillary thyroid cancer from them. TCRdb re-called the PCR reads with MiXCR. TCRdb assigned the V and J calls; the authors' analysis was not used. The sample lists around 16,000 clones; roughly 34% were seen once. The sample holds a few counts of this clone. Its target is unknown. Findings and limits, study-wide: Malignant thyroid tumors reportedly exceeded benign nodules significantly in TCR beta diversity, with the difference appearing in blood and tumor.

V dropped 3 bases and J dropped 9 bases, with 6 bases sitting between them. This CDR3 has 11 residues. Germline CDR1 is SEHNR and CDR2 is FQNEAQ (reference sequence). This clonotype was sampled from a male donor with papillary thyroid cancer or a benign thyroid nodule (not recorded which). Some clones in this sample may be carry-over from other donors' samples. V and J are TRBV7-9 and TRBJ2-1; D call uncertain. The sequenced sample was tumor tissue. The CDR3 sequence: CASSFLGEQFF. In DNA, the CDR3 is TGTGCCAGCAGCTTCCTAGGTGAGCAGTTCTTC.